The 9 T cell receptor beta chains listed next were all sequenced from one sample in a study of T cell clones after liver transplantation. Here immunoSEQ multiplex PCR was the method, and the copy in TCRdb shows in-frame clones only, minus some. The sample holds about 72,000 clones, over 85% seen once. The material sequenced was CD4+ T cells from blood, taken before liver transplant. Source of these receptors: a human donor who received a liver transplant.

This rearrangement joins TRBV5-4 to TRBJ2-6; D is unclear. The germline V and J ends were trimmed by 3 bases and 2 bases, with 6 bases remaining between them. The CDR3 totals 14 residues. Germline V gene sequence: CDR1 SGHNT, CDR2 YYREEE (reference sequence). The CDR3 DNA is TGTGCCAGCAGCTCTCCTACTGGGGCCAACGTCCTGACTTTC. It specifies CASSSPTGANVLTF.

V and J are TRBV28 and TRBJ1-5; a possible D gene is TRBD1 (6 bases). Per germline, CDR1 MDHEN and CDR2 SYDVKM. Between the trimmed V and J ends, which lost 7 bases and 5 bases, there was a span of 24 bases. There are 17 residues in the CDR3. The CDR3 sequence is CASKQGGETGYDQPQHF. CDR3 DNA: TGTGCCAGCAAACAGGGCGGTGAGACGGGATATGATCAGCCCCAGCATTTT. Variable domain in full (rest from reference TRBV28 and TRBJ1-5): DVKVTQSSRYLVKRTGEKVFLECVQDMDHENMFWYRQDPGLGLRLIYFSYDVKMKEKGDIPEGYSVSREKKERFSLILESASTNQTSMYLCASKQGGETGYDQPQHFGDGTRLSIL.

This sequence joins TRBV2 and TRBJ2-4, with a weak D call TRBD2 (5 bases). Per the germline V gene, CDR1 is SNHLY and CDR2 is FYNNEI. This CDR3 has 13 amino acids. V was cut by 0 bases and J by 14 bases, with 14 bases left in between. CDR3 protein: CASSEADLGVEYF. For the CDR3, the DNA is TGTGCCAGCAGTGAAGCCGACCTGGGAGTTGAGTACTTC. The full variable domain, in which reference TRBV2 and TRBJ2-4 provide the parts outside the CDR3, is EPEVTQTPSHQVTQMGQEVILRCVPISNHLYFYWYRQILGQKVEFLVSFYNNEISEKSEIFDDQFSVERPDGSNFTLKIRSTKLEDSAMYFCASSEADLGVEYFGAGTRLSVL.

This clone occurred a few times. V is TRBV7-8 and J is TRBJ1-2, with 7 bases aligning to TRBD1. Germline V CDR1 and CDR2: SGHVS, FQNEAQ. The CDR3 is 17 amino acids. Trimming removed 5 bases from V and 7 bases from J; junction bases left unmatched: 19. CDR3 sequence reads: CASSPLGIDREVSGYTF. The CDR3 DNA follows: TGTGCCAGCAGCCCTTTAGGAATCGACAGGGAAGTTAGTGGCTACACCTTC.

CDR3 in amino acids: CATSRAKATGELFF. As DNA, the CDR3 is TGTGCCACCAGCAGAGCTAAGGCCACCGGGGAGCTGTTTTTT. The chain uses TRBV15 and TRBJ2-2; D not certain. From germline, CDR1 is LNHNV and CDR2 YYDKDF (reference sequence). The CDR3 has 14 amino acids. Trimming pared 1 base from V and 4 bases from J, leaving 7 bases between.

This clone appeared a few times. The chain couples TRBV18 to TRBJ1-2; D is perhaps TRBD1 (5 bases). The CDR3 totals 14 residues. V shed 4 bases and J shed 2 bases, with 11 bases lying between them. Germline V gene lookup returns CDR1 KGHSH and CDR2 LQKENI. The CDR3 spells CASSRTGPNYGYTF. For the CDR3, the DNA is TGTGCCAGCTCACGCACGGGGCCGAACTATGGCTACACCTTC. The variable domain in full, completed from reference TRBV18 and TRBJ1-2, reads NAGVMQNPRHLVRRRGQEARLRCSPMKGHSHVYWYRQLPEEGLKFMVYLQKENIIDESGMPKERFSAEFPKEGPSILRIQQVVRGDSAAYFCASSRTGPNYGYTFGSGTRLTVV.

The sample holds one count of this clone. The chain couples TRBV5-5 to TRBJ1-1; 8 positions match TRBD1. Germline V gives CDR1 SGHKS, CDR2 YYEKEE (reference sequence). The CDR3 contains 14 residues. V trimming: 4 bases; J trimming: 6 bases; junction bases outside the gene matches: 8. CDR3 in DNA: TGTGCCAGCAGCCCAGGACAGGGTAGGTCTGAAGCTTTCTTT. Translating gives CASSPGQGRSEAFF.

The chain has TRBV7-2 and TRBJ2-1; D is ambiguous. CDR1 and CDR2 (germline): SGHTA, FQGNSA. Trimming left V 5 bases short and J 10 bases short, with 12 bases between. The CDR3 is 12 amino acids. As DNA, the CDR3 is TGTGCCAGCAGCCCGAGAGTTAAGGAGCAGTTCTTC. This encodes CASSPRVKEQFF.

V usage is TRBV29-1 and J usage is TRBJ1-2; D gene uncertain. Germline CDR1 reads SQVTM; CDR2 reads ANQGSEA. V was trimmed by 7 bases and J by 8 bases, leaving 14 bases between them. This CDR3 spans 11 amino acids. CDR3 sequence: CSDQAGVGYTF. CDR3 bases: TGCAGCGACCAAGCCGGGGTGGGCTACACCTTC.